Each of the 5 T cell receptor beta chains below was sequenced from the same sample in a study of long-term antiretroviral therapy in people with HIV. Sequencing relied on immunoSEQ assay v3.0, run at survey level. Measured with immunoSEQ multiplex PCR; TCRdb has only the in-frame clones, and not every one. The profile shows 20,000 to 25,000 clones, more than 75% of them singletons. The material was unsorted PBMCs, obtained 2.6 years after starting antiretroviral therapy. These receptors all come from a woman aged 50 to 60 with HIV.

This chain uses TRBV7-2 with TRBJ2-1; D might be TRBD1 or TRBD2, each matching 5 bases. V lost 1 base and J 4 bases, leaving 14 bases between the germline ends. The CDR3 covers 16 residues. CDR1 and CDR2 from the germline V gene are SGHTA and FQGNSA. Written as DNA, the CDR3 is TGTGCCAGCAGCTTAGTCGAGGGGACCGAATACAATGAGCAGTTCTTC. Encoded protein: CASSLVEGTEYNEQFF. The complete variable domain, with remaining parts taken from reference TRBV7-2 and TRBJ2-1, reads GAGVSQSPSNKVTEKGKDVELRCDPISGHTALYWYRQSLGQGLEFLIYFQGNSAPDKSGLPSDRFSAERTGGSVSTLTIQRTQQEDSAVYLCASSLVEGTEYNEQFFGPGTRLTVL.

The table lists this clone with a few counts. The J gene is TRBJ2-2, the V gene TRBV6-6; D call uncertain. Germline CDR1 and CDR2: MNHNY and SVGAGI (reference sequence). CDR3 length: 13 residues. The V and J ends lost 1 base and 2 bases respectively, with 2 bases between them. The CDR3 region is CASSYYNTGELFF. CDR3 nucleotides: TGTGCCAGCAGTTACTATAACACCGGGGAGCTGTTTTTT.

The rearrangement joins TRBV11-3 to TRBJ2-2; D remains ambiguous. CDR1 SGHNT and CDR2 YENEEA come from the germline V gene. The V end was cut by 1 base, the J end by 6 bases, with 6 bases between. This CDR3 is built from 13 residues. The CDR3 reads CASSLGFAGELFF. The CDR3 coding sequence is TGTGCCAGCAGCTTAGGATTTGCCGGGGAGCTGTTTTTT. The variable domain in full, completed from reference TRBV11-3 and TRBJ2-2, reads EAGVVQSPRYKIIEKKQPVAFWCNPISGHNTLYWYLQNLGQGPELLIRYENEEAVDDSQLPKDRFSAERLKGVDSTLKIQPAELGDSAVYLCASSLGFAGELFFGEGSRLTVL.

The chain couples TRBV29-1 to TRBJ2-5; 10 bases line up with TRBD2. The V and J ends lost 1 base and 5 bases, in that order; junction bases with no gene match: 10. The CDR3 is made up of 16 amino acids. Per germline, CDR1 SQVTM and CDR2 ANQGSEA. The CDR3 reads CSVEGWLAGDRETQYF. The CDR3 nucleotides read TGCAGCGTTGAAGGGTGGCTAGCGGGAGATCGGGAGACCCAGTACTTC.

CDR3 nucleotides: TGTGCCAGCTTGTGGCCGTGGATGGAGAGCACTGAAGCTTTCTTT. This gives the protein CASLWPWMESTEAFF. The V call is TRBV6-1, the J call TRBJ1-1; no firm D call. The V gene lost 8 bases and the J gene lost 4 bases, with 20 bases spanning the gap. The CDR3 totals 15 residues. The germline V gene encodes CDR1 MNHNS and CDR2 SASEGT.